Here is one T cell receptor beta chain with its context. The repertoire was sequenced with immunoSEQ multiplex PCR; TCRdb's copy has only in-frame clones and lacks some. Of 65,000 to 70,000 clones listed, 90% are singletons. Blood samples were obtained at baseline, cycle 4 day 1, and cycle 7 day 1. This record belongs to a study of OX40 agonist ivuxolimab in advanced cancers. About the study: Three patients got partial responses; one had hepatocellular carcinoma and two had cutaneous melanoma.

This CDR3 spans 16 amino acids. Germline CDR1 and CDR2: SGDLS and YYNGEE. Germline trimming cut 0 bases from V and 5 bases from J; bases unmatched to any gene: 4. Sequences were derived from CD4+ or CD8+ T cells sorted from blood, sampled in a trial of the OX40 agonist ivuxolimab. The clonotype originates from an adult with an advanced solid tumor such as melanoma, head and neck, liver or kidney cancer. The V and J genes are TRBV9 and TRBJ2-2; 10 nucleotides line up with TRBD1. CDR3 in amino acids: CASSVVGTGVTGELFF. The CDR3 region has the DNA TGTGCCAGCAGCGTAGTTGGGACAGGGGTTACCGGGGAGCTGTTTTTT.